This T cell receptor beta chain was sequenced during a study of beta chain features in type 1 diabetes. CD4+ naive, central memory, regulatory and stem cell-like memory subsets were isolated by sorting on CD45RO/CCR7/CD25/CD127/CD95/CD27. Post-sort purity exceeded 95% for all sorted populations. Overall study findings and caveats: Shortening that was moderate but significant affected the TCRB CDR3s of Type 1 diabetes patients in all four CD4+ subsets.

All of the isolated RNA was reverse transcribed, so expressed TCRB transcripts were sequenced. The table came from immunoSEQ multiplex PCR; TCRdb's copy has only in-frame clones and leaves some out. The data hold under 850,000 clones, with around an eighth observed a single time. V was cut by 8 bases and J by 0 bases, with 8 bases left in between. Germline lookup yields CDR1 SNHLY and CDR2 FYNNEI. The CDR3 covers 14 residues. This clone was detected only a few times. The antigen is unknown. Source material: naive CD4+ T cells from blood. The chain recombines TRBV2 with TRBJ2-6; D unclear. This TCR came from a man aged 18 to 30 with type 1 diabetes. This CDR3 is CASARSSGANVLTF. The CDR3 DNA sequence: TGTGCCAGCGCTCGAAGCTCTGGGGCCAACGTCCTGACTTTC.